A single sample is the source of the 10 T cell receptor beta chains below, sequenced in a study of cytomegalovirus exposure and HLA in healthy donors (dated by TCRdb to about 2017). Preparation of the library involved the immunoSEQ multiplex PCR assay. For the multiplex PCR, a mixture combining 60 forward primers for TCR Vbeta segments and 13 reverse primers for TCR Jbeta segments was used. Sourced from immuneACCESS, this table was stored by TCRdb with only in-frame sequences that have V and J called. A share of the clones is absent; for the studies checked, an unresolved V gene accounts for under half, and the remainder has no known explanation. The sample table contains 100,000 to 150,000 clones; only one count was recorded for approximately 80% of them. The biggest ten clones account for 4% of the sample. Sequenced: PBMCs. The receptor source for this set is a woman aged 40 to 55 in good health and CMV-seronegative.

CDR3 protein: CASRYDLASPRGEQFF. The CDR3 DNA reads TGCGCCAGCAGGTACGACTTGGCTAGCCCGCGAGGTGAGCAGTTCTTC. The chain combines TRBV4-1 with TRBJ2-1, with D possibly being TRBD2 (5 bases). The CDR3 sequence is 16 residues long. Per the germline V gene, CDR1 is MGHRA and CDR2 is YSYEKL. The ends were cut back, 6 bases at V and 9 bases at J, with 24 bases in the middle.

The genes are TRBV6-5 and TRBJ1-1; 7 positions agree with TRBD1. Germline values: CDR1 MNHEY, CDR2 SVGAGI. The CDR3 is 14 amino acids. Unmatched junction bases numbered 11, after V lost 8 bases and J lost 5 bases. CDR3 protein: CASHPPRGETEAFF. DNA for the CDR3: TGTGCCAGCCATCCCCCCAGGGGGGAGACTGAAGCTTTCTTT.

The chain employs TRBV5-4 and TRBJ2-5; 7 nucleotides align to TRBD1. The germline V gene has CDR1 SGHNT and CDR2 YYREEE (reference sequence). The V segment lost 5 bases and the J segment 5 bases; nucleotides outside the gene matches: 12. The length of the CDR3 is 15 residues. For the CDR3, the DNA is TGTGCCAGCAGGGGTGGGACAGCGGCGGTGGAGACCCAGTACTTC. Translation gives CASRGGTAAVETQYF. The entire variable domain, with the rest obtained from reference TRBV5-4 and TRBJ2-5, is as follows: ETGVTQSPTHLIKTRGQQVTLRCSSQSGHNTVSWYQQALGQGPQFIFQYYREEENGRGNFPPRFSGLQFPNYSSELNVNALELDDSALYLCASRGGTAAVETQYFGPGTRLLVL.

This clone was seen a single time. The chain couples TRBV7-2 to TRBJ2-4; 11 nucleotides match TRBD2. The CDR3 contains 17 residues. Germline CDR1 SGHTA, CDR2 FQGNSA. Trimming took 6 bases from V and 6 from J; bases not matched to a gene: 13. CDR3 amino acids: CASRPGASGGRGNIQYF. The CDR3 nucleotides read TGTGCCAGCAGGCCAGGGGCTAGCGGGGGGCGTGGAAACATTCAGTACTTC.

DNA for the CDR3: TGTGCCAGCAGTTACTCCCGGCTGGAGCCCTACGAGCAGTACTTC. This sequence encodes CASSYSRLEPYEQYF. The chain couples TRBV6-5 to TRBJ2-7; D uncertain. CDR1 MNHEY and CDR2 SVGAGI come from the germline V gene. The CDR3 covers 15 residues. The V end lost 0 bases, the J end lost 2 bases, and 11 bases lay between the germline ends.

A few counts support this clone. The CDR3 spells CASTYIPTGTEAFF. DNA of the CDR3: TGTGCCAGTACTTATATCCCCACGGGCACTGAAGCTTTCTTT. The rearrangement joins TRBV5-6 to TRBJ1-1; no definite D call. Germline lookup yields CDR1 SGHDT and CDR2 YYEEEE. Trimming stripped 8 bases from V and 4 bases from J, with 18 bases between. The CDR3 is 14 residues long.

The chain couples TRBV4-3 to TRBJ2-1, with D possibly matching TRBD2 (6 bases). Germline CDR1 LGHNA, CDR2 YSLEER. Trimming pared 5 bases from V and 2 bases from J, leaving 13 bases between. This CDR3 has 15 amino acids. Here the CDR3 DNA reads TGCGCCAGCAGCTACCGTGGGAGGACCTACAATGAGCAGTTCTTC. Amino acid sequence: CASSYRGRTYNEQFF.

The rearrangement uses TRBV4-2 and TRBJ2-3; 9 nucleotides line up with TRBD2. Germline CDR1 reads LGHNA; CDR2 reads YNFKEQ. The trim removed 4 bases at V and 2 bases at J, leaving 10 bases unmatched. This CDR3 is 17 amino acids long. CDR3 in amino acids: CASSPIGAGGPTDTQYF. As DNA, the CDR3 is TGTGCCAGCAGCCCCATTGGCGCGGGGGGGCCCACAGATACGCAGTATTTT.

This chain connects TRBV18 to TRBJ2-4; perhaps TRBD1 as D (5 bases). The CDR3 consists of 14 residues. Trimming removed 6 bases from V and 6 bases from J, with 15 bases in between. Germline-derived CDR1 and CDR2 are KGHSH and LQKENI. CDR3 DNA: TGTGCCAGCTCCCTCGGCAGGGTTGGAAACATTCAGTACTTC. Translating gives CASSLGRVGNIQYF.

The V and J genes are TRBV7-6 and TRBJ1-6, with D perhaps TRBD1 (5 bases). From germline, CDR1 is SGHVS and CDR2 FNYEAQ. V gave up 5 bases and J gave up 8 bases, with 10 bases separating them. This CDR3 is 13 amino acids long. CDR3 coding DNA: TGTGCCAGCAGCCCCGGGGGGGATTCACCCCTCCACTTT. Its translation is CASSPGGDSPLHF. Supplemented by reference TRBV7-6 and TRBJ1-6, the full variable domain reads GAGVSQSPRYKVTKRGQDVALRCDPISGHVSLYWYRQALGQGPEFLTYFNYEAQQDKSGLPNDRFSAERPEGSISTLTIQRTEQRDSAMYRCASSPGGDSPLHFGNGTRLTVT.